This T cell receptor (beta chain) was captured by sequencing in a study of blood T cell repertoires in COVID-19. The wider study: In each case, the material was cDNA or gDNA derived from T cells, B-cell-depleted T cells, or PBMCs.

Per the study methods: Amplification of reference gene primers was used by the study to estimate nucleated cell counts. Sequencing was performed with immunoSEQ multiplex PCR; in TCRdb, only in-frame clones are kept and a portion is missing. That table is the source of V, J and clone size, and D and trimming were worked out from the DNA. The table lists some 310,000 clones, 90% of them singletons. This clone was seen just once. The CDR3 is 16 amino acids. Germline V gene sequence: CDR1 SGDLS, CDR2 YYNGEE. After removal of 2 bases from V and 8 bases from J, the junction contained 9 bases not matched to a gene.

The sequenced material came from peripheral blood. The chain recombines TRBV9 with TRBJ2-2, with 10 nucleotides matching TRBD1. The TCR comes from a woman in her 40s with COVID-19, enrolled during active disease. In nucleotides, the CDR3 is TGTGCCAGCAGCGTCAGACCTGACAGGGGGCCGGGGGAGCTGTTTTTT. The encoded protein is CASSVRPDRGPGELFF.